Listed here are 10 T cell receptor beta chains from one sample, sequenced in a study of T cell responses to AZD1222 COVID-19 vaccine. The repertoire was sequenced with immunoSEQ multiplex PCR; TCRdb's copy has only in-frame clones and lacks some. The sample contains 120,000 to 150,000 clones, around 91% of which appear only once. The material sequenced was peripheral blood, taken on day 0 of AZD1222 vaccination. These receptors were collected from an adult in good health.

The V call is TRBV19, the J call TRBJ1-1; D is possibly TRBD1 (6 bases). The length of the CDR3 is 12 residues. V lost 10 bases to trimming and J lost 4 bases, with 13 bases between them. CDR1 is LNHDA and CDR2 is SQIVND in the germline V gene (reference sequence). The CDR3 loop is CAIMTGRTEAFF. The CDR3 DNA reads TGTGCCATCATGACAGGACGCACTGAAGCTTTCTTT.

The chain joins TRBV11-2 to TRBJ1-6; D may be TRBD1 (6 bases). CDR3 length equals 13 residues. Germline CDR1 SGHAT, CDR2 FQNNGV. Trimming shortened V by 3 bases and J by 11 bases, and 11 bases separated the two germline ends. The CDR3: CASSFQGWTPLHF. As DNA, the CDR3 is TGTGCCAGCAGCTTCCAGGGGTGGACACCCCTCCACTTT.

The chain combines TRBV27 with TRBJ2-7; 8 bases line up with TRBD2. The CDR3 is 15 residues long. Unmatched junction bases numbered 7, after V lost 5 bases and J lost 1 base. Germline V gene sequence: CDR1 MNHEY, CDR2 SMNVEV (reference sequence). In DNA form, the CDR3 reads TGTGCCAGCAGTCACTACTCTAGCGGGTCCTACGAGCAGTACTTC. Translated: CASSHYSSGSYEQYF.

The chain recombines TRBV6-5 with TRBJ1-1; the D gene is possibly TRBD1 (6 bases). The length of the CDR3 is 12 residues. In germline, CDR1 is MNHEY, CDR2 SVGAGI. V was clipped by 6 bases and J by 3 bases, with 8 bases between them. CDR3 in amino acids: CASSGQYTEAFF. CDR3 sequence (DNA): TGTGCCAGCAGCGGACAGTACACTGAAGCTTTCTTT.

The chain has TRBV7-2 and TRBJ2-5; 8 bases are shared with TRBD1. Germline V gene data show CDR1 as SGHTA and CDR2 as FQGNSA. The CDR3 consists of 15 residues. V lost 5 bases, J lost 4 bases, and 9 bases stayed unmatched. The CDR3 bases are TGTGCCAGCAGCCCCCAGACAGGGGAGGCAGAGACCCAGTACTTC. Its protein product is CASSPQTGEAETQYF.

Points on this clone: At one boundary the junction diverges from the germline segment, which might be a read error. The J gene is TRBJ2-2, the V gene TRBV3-1 (or the pseudogene TRBV3-2); the D is unclear. Germline V gives CDR1 LGHDT, CDR2 YNNKEL (reference sequence). The CDR3 is 14 amino acids. CDR3 in amino acids: CASGHTVITGELFF. CDR3 bases: TGTGCCAGCGGCCATACTGTCATCACCGGGGAGCTGTTTTTT.

J is TRBJ2-2 and V is TRBV4-2; 10 positions agree with TRBD2. Germline loops: CDR1 LGHNA, CDR2 YNFKEQ. V lost 1 base and J lost 6; bases outside the gene matches: 11. The CDR3 totals 18 residues. For the CDR3, the DNA is TGTGCCAGCAGCCAAGGAAGGGGGCTAGCGGGAGCCGCCGGGGAGCTGTTTTTT. This sequence encodes CASSQGRGLAGAAGELFF.

The genes are TRBV10-3 and TRBJ2-2; 7 bases match TRBD2. The trim removed 0 bases at V and 8 bases at J, leaving 9 bases unmatched. CDR3 length: 16 amino acids. Germline V gene sequence: CDR1 ENHRY, CDR2 SYGVKD. This CDR3 is CAISESRSGLDGELFF. The DNA of the CDR3 is TGTGCCATCAGTGAGTCACGCTCAGGACTAGATGGGGAGCTGTTTTTT.

V gene TRBV6-6 combines with J gene TRBJ2-1; TRBD2 aligns across 13 bases. Trimming at V came to 10 bases and at J to 9 bases, leaving 9 bases not matched to a gene. The CDR3 runs to 14 residues. Germline lookup yields CDR1 MNHNY and CDR2 SVGAGI (reference sequence). The DNA for the CDR3 is TGTGCCAACACGAGACTAGCGGGGGGCCGTGAGCAGTTCTTC. Its translation: CANTRLAGGREQFF.

The V gene is TRBV6-2 or TRBV6-3, the J gene TRBJ2-7; TRBD1 aligns across 7 bases. J gave up 3 bases and V 4 bases, and 6 bases lay outside the gene matches. Germline CDR1 reads MNHEY; CDR2 reads SVGEGT. CDR3 length: 14 residues. This CDR3 is CASSWEGGRYEQYF. CDR3 sequence (DNA): TGTGCCAGCAGTTGGGAAGGGGGCCGCTACGAGCAGTACTTC.